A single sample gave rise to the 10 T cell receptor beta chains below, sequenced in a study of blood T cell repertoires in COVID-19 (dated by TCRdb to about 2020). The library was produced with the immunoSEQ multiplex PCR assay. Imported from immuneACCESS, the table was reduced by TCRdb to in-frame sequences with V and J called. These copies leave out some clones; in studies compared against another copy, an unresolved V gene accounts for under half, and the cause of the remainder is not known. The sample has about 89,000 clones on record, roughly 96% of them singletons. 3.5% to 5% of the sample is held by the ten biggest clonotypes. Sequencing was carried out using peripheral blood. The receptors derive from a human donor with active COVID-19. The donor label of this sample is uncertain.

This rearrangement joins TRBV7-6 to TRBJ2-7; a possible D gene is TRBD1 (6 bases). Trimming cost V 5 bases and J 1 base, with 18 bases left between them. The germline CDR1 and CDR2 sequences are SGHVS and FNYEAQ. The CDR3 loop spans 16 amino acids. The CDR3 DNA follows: TGTGCCAGCAGCCGCCCCCCCGGAACAGGGTCCTACGAGCAGTACTTC. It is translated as CASSRPPGTGSYEQYF.

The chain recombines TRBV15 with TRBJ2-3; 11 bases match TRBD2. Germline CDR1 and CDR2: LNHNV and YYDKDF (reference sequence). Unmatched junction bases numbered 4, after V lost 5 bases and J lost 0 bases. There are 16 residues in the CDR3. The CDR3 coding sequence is TGTGCCACCAGCGGACTAGCGGGCTTAAGCACAGATACGCAGTATTTT. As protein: CATSGLAGLSTDTQYF.

CDR3 coding DNA: TGTGCCAGCAGTGAAATGGGGGGAGCAGATACGCAGTATTTT. Encoded protein: CASSEMGGADTQYF. The chain couples TRBV6-4 to TRBJ2-3; maybe TRBD2 (6 bases). Germline V gene lookup returns CDR1 MRHNA and CDR2 SNTAGT. The CDR3 is 14 amino acids. Deletions cut 3 bases from V and 4 bases from J, with 11 bases between.

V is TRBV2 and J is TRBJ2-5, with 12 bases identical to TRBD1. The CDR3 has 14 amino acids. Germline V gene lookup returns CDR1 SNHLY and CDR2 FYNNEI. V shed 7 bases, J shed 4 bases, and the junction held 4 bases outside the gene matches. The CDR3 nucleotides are TGTGCCAGCACCTGGGACAGGGGGCGAGAGACCCAGTACTTC. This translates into CASTWDRGRETQYF. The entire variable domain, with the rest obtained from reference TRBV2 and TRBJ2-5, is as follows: EPEVTQTPSHQVTQMGQEVILRCVPISNHLYFYWYRQILGQKVEFLVSFYNNEISEKSEIFDDQFSVERPDGSNFTLKIRSTKLEDSAMYFCASTWDRGRETQYFGPGTRLLVL.

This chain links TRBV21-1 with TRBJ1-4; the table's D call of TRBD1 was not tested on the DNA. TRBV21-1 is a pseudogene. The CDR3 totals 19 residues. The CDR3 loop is CASSKAWTVGVLRHEKLFF. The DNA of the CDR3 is TGTGCCAGCAGCAAAGCCTGGACAGTGGGGGTTTTGAGACATGAAAAACTGTTTTTT.

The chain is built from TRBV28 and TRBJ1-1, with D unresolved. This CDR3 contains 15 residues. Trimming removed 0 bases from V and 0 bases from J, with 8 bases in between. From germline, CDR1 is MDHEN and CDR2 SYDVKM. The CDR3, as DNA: TGTGCCAGCAGTTTATGGGAGGCCATGAACACTGAAGCTTTCTTT. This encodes CASSLWEAMNTEAFF.

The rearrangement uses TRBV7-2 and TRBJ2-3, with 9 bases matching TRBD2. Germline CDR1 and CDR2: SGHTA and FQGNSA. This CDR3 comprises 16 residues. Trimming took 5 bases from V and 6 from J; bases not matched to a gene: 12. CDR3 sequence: CASSPGSGGNLDTQYF. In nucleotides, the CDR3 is TGTGCCAGCAGCCCCGGGAGCGGGGGGAACTTGGATACGCAGTATTTT. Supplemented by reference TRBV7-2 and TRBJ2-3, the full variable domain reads GAGVSQSPSNKVTEKGKDVELRCDPISGHTALYWYRQSLGQGLEFLIYFQGNSAPDKSGLPSDRFSAERTGGSVSTLTIQRTQQEDSAVYLCASSPGSGGNLDTQYFGPGTRLTVL.

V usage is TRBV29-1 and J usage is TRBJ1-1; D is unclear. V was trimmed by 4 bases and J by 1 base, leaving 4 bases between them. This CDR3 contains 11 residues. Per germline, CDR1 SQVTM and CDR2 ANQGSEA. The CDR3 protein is CSVVQNTEAFF. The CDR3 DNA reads TGCAGCGTTGTACAGAACACTGAAGCTTTCTTT.

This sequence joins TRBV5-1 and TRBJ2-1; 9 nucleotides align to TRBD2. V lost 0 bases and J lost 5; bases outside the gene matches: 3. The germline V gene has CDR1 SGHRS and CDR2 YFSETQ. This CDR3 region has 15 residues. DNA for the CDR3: TGCGCCAGCAGCTTGGAAGCGGGGGGCCACAATGAGCAGTTCTTC. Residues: CASSLEAGGHNEQFF.

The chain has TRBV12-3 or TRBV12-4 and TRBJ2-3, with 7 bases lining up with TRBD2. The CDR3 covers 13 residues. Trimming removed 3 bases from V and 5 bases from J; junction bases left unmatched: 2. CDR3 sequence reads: CASSFSGQDTQYF. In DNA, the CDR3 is TGTGCCAGCAGTTTTAGCGGGCAAGATACGCAGTATTTT.